Many counts were recorded for the clone carrying this T cell receptor beta chain. Its antigen is as yet unknown. The V gene's germline CDR1 is LGHDT and CDR2 YNNKEL (reference sequence). The CDR3 is 14 amino acids. V shed 4 bases and J shed 0 bases, with 8 bases lying between them. This sample was included in a study of early T cells in non-severe SARS-CoV-2 infection. Study in general: Chains were not paired, and sequencing was done on bulk RNA from unsorted whole blood.

Individual cDNA molecules received unique molecular identifiers. TCRdb itself ran the 5' RACE reads through MiXCR, one entry per CDR3 protein. The sample lists some 90,000 distinct CDR3 sequences, about 15% seen once, with 4.5% to 7% in the top ten. Whole-study results and caveats: Anti-spike CD8 specificities were favored by VDJdb matching, whose results missed private and CD4 specificities.

The sequence was obtained from an adult who was a healthcare worker with PCR-confirmed SARS-CoV-2 infection or an uninfected control (not recorded which). Source material: whole blood. The chain couples TRBV3-1 to TRBJ2-3; D unclear. The CDR3 loop is CASSLAVSTDTQYF. CDR3 coding DNA: TGTGCCAGCAGCCTTGCGGTGAGCACAGATACGCAGTATTTT.